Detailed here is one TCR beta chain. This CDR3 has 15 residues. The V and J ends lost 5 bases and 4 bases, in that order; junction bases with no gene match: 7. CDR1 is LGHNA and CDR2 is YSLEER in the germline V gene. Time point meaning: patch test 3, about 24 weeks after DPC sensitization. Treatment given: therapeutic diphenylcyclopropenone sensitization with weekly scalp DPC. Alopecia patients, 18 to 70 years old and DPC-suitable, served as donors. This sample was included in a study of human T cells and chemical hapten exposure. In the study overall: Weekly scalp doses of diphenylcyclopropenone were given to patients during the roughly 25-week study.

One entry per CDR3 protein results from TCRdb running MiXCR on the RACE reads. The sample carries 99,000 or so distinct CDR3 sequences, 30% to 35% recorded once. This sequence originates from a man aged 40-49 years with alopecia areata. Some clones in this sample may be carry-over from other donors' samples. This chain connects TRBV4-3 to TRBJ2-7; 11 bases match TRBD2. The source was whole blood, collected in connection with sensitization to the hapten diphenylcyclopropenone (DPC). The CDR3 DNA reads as TGCGCCAGCAGCTTCCACGGGACTAGCGGTTACGAGCAGTACTTC. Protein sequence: CASSFHGTSGYEQYF.